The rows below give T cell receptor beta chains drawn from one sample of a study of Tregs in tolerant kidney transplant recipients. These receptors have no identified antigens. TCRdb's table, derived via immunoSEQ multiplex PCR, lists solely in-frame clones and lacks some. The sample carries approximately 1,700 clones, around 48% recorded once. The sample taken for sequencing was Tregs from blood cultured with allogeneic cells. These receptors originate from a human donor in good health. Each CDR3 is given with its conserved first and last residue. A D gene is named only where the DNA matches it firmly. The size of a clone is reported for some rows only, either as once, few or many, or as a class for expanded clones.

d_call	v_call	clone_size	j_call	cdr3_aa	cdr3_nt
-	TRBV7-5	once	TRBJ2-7	CASSLNSYEQYF	TGTGCCAGCAGCTTAAACAGCTACGAGCAGTACTTC
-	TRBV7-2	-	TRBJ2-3	CASSLMFGDLDTQYF	TGTGCCAGCAGCTTAATGTTTGGGGACTTAGATACGCAGTATTTT
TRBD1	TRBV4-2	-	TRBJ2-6	CASSLGTVSGANVLTF	TGTGCCAGCAGCTTGGGGACAGTCTCTGGGGCCAACGTCCTGACTTTC
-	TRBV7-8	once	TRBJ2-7	CASSLWGTPREQYF	TGTGCCAGCAGCTTATGGGGGACCCCTCGCGAGCAGTACTTC
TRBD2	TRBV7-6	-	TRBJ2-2	CATSVASGRAGTGELFF	TGTGCCACCAGTGTGGCTAGCGGGAGGGCCGGCACCGGGGAGCTGTTTTTT
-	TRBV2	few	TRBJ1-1	CASSEGRNTEAFF	TGTGCCAGCAGTGAGGGCAGAAACACTGAAGCTTTCTTT
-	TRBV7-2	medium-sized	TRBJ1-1	CASSYQTGLGTEAFF	TGTGCCAGCAGCTACCAGACGGGGTTAGGGACTGAAGCTTTCTTT
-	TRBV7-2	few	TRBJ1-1	CASSPRAASTEAFF	TGTGCCAGCAGCCCAAGGGCCGCAAGCACTGAAGCTTTCTTT
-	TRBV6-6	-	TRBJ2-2	CASRRPGVTGELFF	TGTGCCAGCAGAAGACCAGGGGTCACCGGGGAGCTGTTTTTT
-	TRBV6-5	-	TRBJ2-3	CASSRRGGTDTQYF	TGTGCCAGCAGTCGTAGGGGAGGCACAGATACGCAGTATTTT
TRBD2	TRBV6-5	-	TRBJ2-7	CASSGLAGFDEQYF	TGTGCCAGCAGCGGACTAGCGGGGTTCGACGAGCAGTACTTC
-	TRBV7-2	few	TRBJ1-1	CASSLYGVGRYEAFF	TGTGCCAGCAGCTTATACGGCGTAGGACGCTATGAAGCTTTCTTT
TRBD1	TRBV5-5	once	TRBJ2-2	CASSFKTHRGTGELFF	TGTGCCAGCAGCTTCAAGACCCACAGGGGAACCGGGGAGCTGTTTTTT
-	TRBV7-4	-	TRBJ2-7	CASSLNSYEQYF	TGTGCCAGCAGCTTAAACAGCTACGAGCAGTACTTC
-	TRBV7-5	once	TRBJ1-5	CASSLVTTNQPQHF	TGTGCCAGCAGCTTAGTCACAACCAATCAGCCCCAGCATTTT
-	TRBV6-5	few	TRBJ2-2	CASSWIGITGELFF	TGTGCCAGCAGTTGGATAGGAATCACCGGGGAGCTGTTTTTT
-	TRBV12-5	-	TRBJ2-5	CASGLRVAQYF	TGTGCTAGTGGTTTGAGGGTAGCACAGTACTTC
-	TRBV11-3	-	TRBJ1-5	CASSLGYSNQPQHF	TGTGCCAGCAGCTTAGGCTATAGCAATCAGCCCCAGCATTTT
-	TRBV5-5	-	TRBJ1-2	CASSRIRGLGYGYTF	TGTGCCAGCAGTCGGATCCGTGGGCTTGGCTATGGCTACACCTTC